The T cell receptor beta chain described here comes from a study of T cell changes during pregnancy in multiple sclerosis. Produced via immunoSEQ multiplex PCR; TCRdb's table is partial and in-frame only. The sample includes about 68,000 clones, just over 90% of them seen just once. V was cut by 2 bases and J by 2 bases, with 16 bases left in between. This CDR3 is 16 amino acids long. From germline, CDR1 is SGHAT and CDR2 FQNNGV. The chain couples TRBV11-2 to TRBJ2-7, with D possibly being TRBD1 (6 bases). This receptor was identified in a female donor with multiple sclerosis, enrolled in a pregnancy study. The sample was peripheral blood, taken in the third trimester of pregnancy. In nucleotides, the CDR3 is TGTGCCAGCAGCTTAAGGGGACAAACGGTAACCTACGAGCAGTACTTC. Translation: CASSLRGQTVTYEQYF.